The 4 T cell receptor beta chains below were found in one sample sequenced in a study of CD8 T cells in Susac syndrome. The RNA, roughly 0.5 to 1 ug, was put through reverse transcription using random hexamers. TCRdb itself ran the immunoSEQ multiplex PCR reads through MiXCR, one entry per CDR3 protein. Among 150,000 to 200,000 distinct CDR3 sequences listed, approximately 90% were seen once. The sequencing input was CD4+ T cells from PBMCs. Every receptor here comes from a human donor in good health.

J is TRBJ2-7 and V is TRBV5-1; 15 nucleotides line up with TRBD2. The germline CDR1 and CDR2 sequences are SGHRS and YFSETQ. The CDR3 is made up of 18 amino acids. The trim removed 1 base at V and 0 bases at J, leaving 5 bases unmatched. The CDR3 DNA is TGCGCCAGCAGCTTGAGGGGGACTAGCGGGAGGCGCTCCTACGAGCAGTACTTC. As protein: CASSLRGTSGRRSYEQYF.

This sequence joins TRBV20-1 and TRBJ2-4, with D tentatively TRBD1 or TRBD2 (5 bases each). The CDR3 has 14 amino acids. The V gene's germline CDR1 is DFQATT and CDR2 SNEGSKA (reference sequence). With 5 bases removed from V and 4 bases from J, the gap between germline ends came to 15 bases. The CDR3 sequence: CSASAGTGKNIQYF. CDR3 coding DNA: TGCAGTGCTTCCGCCGGGACGGGGAAAAACATTCAGTACTTC.

The V call is TRBV2, the J call TRBJ2-3, with 9 bases aligning to TRBD2. The ends lost 8 bases at V and 2 bases at J; junction bases unmatched: 8. Germline V gene data show CDR1 as SNHLY and CDR2 as FYNNEI. CDR3 length equals 15 residues. For the CDR3, the DNA is TGTGCCAGCGGGGGGTCTAGCGGGGTCACAGATACGCAGTATTTT. It yields the protein CASGGSSGVTDTQYF.

This chain uses TRBV29-1 with TRBJ1-1; tentative D call: TRBD1 (6 bases). The germline CDR1 and CDR2 sequences are SQVTM and ANQGSEA. Trimming took off 3 bases at V and 6 bases at J, with 23 bases between the two ends. This CDR3 has 16 amino acids. CDR3 residues: CSVDPGAGVIGAEAFF. The CDR3 coding sequence is TGCAGCGTTGACCCAGGGGCAGGGGTAATTGGGGCTGAAGCTTTCTTT.